This passage covers 28 T cell receptor beta chains from one sample sequenced in a study of T cell changes during pregnancy in multiple sclerosis. The repertoire was sequenced with immunoSEQ multiplex PCR; TCRdb's copy has only in-frame clones and lacks some. The data show about 35,000 clones, roughly nine tenths seen once. This material consisted of peripheral blood, taken in the third trimester of pregnancy. These receptors came from a female donor in good health, enrolled as a control in a pregnancy study.

The chain links TRBV5-4 to TRBJ2-7; TRBD2 might be the D (5 bases). The ends were cut back, 6 bases at V and 0 bases at J, with 16 bases in the middle. The germline CDR1 and CDR2 sequences are SGHNT and YYREEE (reference sequence). The length of the CDR3 is 15 residues. Here the CDR3 DNA reads TGTGCCAGCACTCGGAGGAGCGACTCCTCCTACGAGCAGTACTTC. It specifies CASTRRSDSSYEQYF.

The chain joins TRBV6-5 to TRBJ1-2; possible D gene TRBD1, 6 bases. Trimming took 5 bases from V and 3 from J, leaving 10 bases between them. The CDR3 extends over 13 amino acids. Germline V gene data show CDR1 as MNHEY and CDR2 as SVGAGI. The CDR3 bases are TGTGCCAGCAGTCCGGCAGGGGACTATGGCTACACCTTC. Translation gives CASSPAGDYGYTF.

The chain recombines TRBV28 with TRBJ2-5; 13 positions agree with TRBD2. With V trimmed by 6 bases and J by 1 base, 8 bases remained unmatched. The CDR3 has 17 amino acids. The germline V gene encodes CDR1 MDHEN and CDR2 SYDVKM. The CDR3 bases are TGTGCCAGCAGGCGGACTGGACTAGCGGGAGTCCAAGAGACCCAGTACTTC. The encoded protein is CASRRTGLAGVQETQYF.

The chain joins TRBV9 to TRBJ1-2; D uncertain. V lost 4 bases and J 4 bases, leaving 23 bases between the germline ends. From germline, CDR1 is SGDLS and CDR2 YYNGEE. The CDR3 is 17 residues long. CDR3: CASSPASPPQLGYGYTF. CDR3 nucleotide sequence: TGTGCCAGCAGCCCCGCGTCCCCGCCACAGCTTGGCTATGGCTACACCTTC.

This clone showed up just a few times. The CDR3 spells CASSKTTGIESGELFF. The CDR3 coding sequence is TGTGCCAGCAGCAAGACGACAGGGATCGAATCAGGGGAGCTGTTTTTT. The chain combines TRBV11-2 with TRBJ2-2; 7 nucleotides align to TRBD1. The V and J ends lost 5 bases and 8 bases, in that order; junction bases with no gene match: 14. In germline, CDR1 is SGHAT, CDR2 FQNNGV. CDR3 size: 16 residues.

This chain connects TRBV4-3 to TRBJ1-2, with TRBD1 matching 8 bases. Germline-derived CDR1 and CDR2 are LGHNA and YSLEER. The V and J ends lost 3 bases and 6 bases, in that order; junction bases with no gene match: 9. The CDR3 is 15 amino acids. CDR3: CASSHADRGIDGYTF. CDR3 nucleotide sequence: TGCGCCAGCAGCCACGCCGACAGGGGAATTGATGGCTACACCTTC.

The chain combines TRBV15 with TRBJ2-2; 8 positions match TRBD2. The germline V gene has CDR1 LNHNV and CDR2 YYDKDF (reference sequence). J was trimmed by 4 bases and V by 5 bases; bases with no gene match: 12. CDR3 length: 17 residues. CDR3 residues: CATSPMGGGFGTGELFF. The CDR3 region has the DNA TGTGCCACCAGCCCAATGGGCGGGGGGTTTGGCACCGGGGAGCTGTTTTTT.

The genes are TRBV29-1 and TRBJ1-1, with a weak D call TRBD1 (6 bases). There are 13 residues in the CDR3. CDR1 and CDR2 from the germline V gene are SQVTM and ANQGSEA. Trimming shortened V by 5 bases and J by 1 base, and 11 bases separated the two germline ends. The CDR3 loop is CSVSDSANTEAFF. CDR3 sequence (DNA): TGCAGCGTTTCGGACAGCGCGAACACTGAAGCTTTCTTT.

This chain links TRBV6-1 with TRBJ2-6; TRBD2 agrees at 7 bases. The CDR3 is made up of 15 amino acids. J gave up 0 bases and V 7 bases, and 3 bases lay outside the gene matches. Germline V CDR1 and CDR2: MNHNS, SASEGT. CDR3 sequence: CASTSGSSGANVLTF. CDR3 sequence (DNA): TGTGCCAGCACTAGCGGAAGCTCTGGGGCCAACGTCCTGACTTTC.

This chain's CDR3 is CAWSRDSLSPQHF. CDR3 DNA: TGTGCCTGGAGCCGGGACAGTCTCTCCCCCCAGCATTTT. The chain is built from TRBV30 and TRBJ1-5, with 7 positions matching TRBD1. The V gene's germline CDR1 is GTSNPN and CDR2 SVGIG (reference sequence). The CDR3 extends over 13 amino acids. Trimming removed 3 bases from V and 10 bases from J; junction bases left unmatched: 9.

Concerning this clone: This same CDR3 is encoded by further DNA sequences in the sample. This rearrangement joins TRBV7-3 to TRBJ2-7; 9 positions match TRBD1. With V trimmed by 5 bases and J by 1 base, 3 bases remained unmatched. In germline, CDR1 is SGHTA, CDR2 FQGTGA. CDR3 length: 14 amino acids. The CDR3 DNA follows: TGTGCCAGCAGCCCTGGGACAGGGTCCTACGAGCAGTACTTC. Translating gives CASSPGTGSYEQYF.

The V gene is TRBV9, the J gene TRBJ2-7, with 8 bases fitting TRBD2. The germline V gene has CDR1 SGDLS and CDR2 YYNGEE. The ends lost 4 bases at V and 4 bases at J; junction bases unmatched: 7. This CDR3 spans 14 amino acids. As DNA, the CDR3 is TGTGCCAGCAGCCCGCGGGGGGCCGTTTACGAGCAGTACTTC. Its translation: CASSPRGAVYEQYF.

This chain links TRBV5-4 with TRBJ2-5; 7 nucleotides align to TRBD1. Germline CDR1 reads SGHNT; CDR2 reads YYREEE (reference sequence). Trimming cost V 4 bases and J 1 base; bases outside gene matches: 10. This CDR3 is built from 16 residues. In nucleotides, the CDR3 is TGTGCCAGCAGCCGCCCCGGGACAGAAGGCCAAGAGACCCAGTACTTC. It translates to CASSRPGTEGQETQYF.

V is TRBV6-4 and J is TRBJ2-3; no firm D call. Trimming took 0 bases from V and 2 from J, leaving 12 bases between them. The CDR3 is 16 residues long. Germline V gives CDR1 MRHNA, CDR2 SNTAGT. CDR3 in DNA: TGTGCCAGCAGTGACTCTGTAGGAGACTCCACAGATACGCAGTATTTT. Residues: CASSDSVGDSTDTQYF.

V gene TRBV19 combines with J gene TRBJ2-7; 7 bases agree with TRBD1. CDR1 is LNHDA, CDR2 SQIVND, per germline (reference sequence). The V and J ends lost 3 bases and 1 base, in that order; junction bases with no gene match: 3. This CDR3 spans 14 amino acids. CDR3 region: CASSIPGGSYEQYF. DNA for the CDR3: TGTGCCAGTAGTATCCCAGGGGGATCCTACGAGCAGTACTTC.

V usage is TRBV12-5 and J usage is TRBJ2-2; perhaps TRBD2 as D (7 bases). The germline CDR1 and CDR2 sequences are LGHNT and FRNRAP. V lost 0 bases and J 5 bases, leaving 22 bases between the germline ends. The CDR3 is made up of 19 amino acids. This CDR3 is CASGLVVWRGPKRTGELFF. For the CDR3, the DNA is TGTGCTAGTGGTTTGGTGGTGTGGCGGGGGCCGAAGAGGACCGGGGAGCTGTTTTTT.

The chain combines TRBV6-5 with TRBJ2-1, with D uncertain. This CDR3 spans 13 amino acids. Germline CDR1 and CDR2: MNHEY and SVGAGI. V was cut by 6 bases and J by 4 bases, with 10 bases left in between. The CDR3: CASSHRAYNEQFF. The CDR3 DNA reads TGTGCCAGCAGCCACAGAGCATACAATGAGCAGTTCTTC.

The CDR3 is CASSAGTGSFEQYF. CDR3 nucleotide sequence: TGTGCCAGCAGCGCCGGGACAGGGAGCTTCGAGCAGTACTTC. This sequence joins TRBV9 and TRBJ2-7; TRBD1 agrees at 9 bases. Germline CDR1 is SGDLS and CDR2 is YYNGEE. This CDR3 is built from 14 residues. The V segment lost 3 bases and the J segment 6 bases; nucleotides outside the gene matches: 7. Variable domain in full (rest from reference TRBV9 and TRBJ2-7): DSGVTQTPKHLITATGQRVTLRCSPRSGDLSVYWYQQSLDQGLQFLIQYYNGEERAKGNILERFSAQQFPDLHSELNLSSLELGDSALYFCASSAGTGSFEQYFGPGTRLTVT.

The gene calls are TRBV5-1 and TRBJ2-7; 11 bases agree with TRBD2. Germline trimming cut 5 bases from V and 0 bases from J; bases unmatched to any gene: 4. The CDR3 totals 15 residues. Germline lookup yields CDR1 SGHRS and CDR2 YFSETQ. The CDR3 nucleotides are TGCGCCAGCAGTTTAGCGGGAGGGCCCTCCTACGAGCAGTACTTC. Its protein is CASSLAGGPSYEQYF.

Only one count was recorded for this clone. This chain connects TRBV11-2 to TRBJ2-3; TRBD2 aligns across 15 bases. J lost 6 bases, V lost 7 bases, and 17 bases had no gene match. The length of the CDR3 is 19 residues. Germline loops: CDR1 SGHAT, CDR2 FQNNGV. In DNA, the CDR3 is TGTGCCAGCACCCGCCGGACTAGCGGGGGGGCGGGTCCCTCGGATACGCAGTATTTT. Protein sequence: CASTRRTSGGAGPSDTQYF. Full variable domain (remainder filled in from reference TRBV11-2 and TRBJ2-3): EAGVAQSPRYKIIEKRQSVAFWCNPISGHATLYWYQQILGQGPKLLIQFQNNGVVDDSQLPKDRFSAERLKGVDSTLKIQPAKLEDSAVYLCASTRRTSGGAGPSDTQYFGPGTRLTVL.

The CDR3 is CASRYQGDPGNTIYF. The CDR3 DNA reads TGTGCCAGCAGGTATCAGGGGGACCCCGGAAACACCATATATTTT. V is TRBV6-1 and J is TRBJ1-3; 7 nucleotides line up with TRBD1. CDR3 size: 15 residues. Germline CDR1 MNHNS, CDR2 SASEGT. The J segment lost 4 bases and the V segment lost 6 bases, leaving 9 bases of the junction unmatched.

The gene calls are TRBV10-3 and TRBJ1-1; maybe TRBD1 (6 bases). V was shortened by 2 bases and J by 2 bases, with 12 bases between the two germline ends. In germline, CDR1 is ENHRY, CDR2 SYGVKD. The CDR3 is made up of 15 amino acids. The CDR3 nucleotides are TGTGCCATCAGTGAGGGCAGGGGCAGAAACACTGAAGCTTTCTTT. It codes for CAISEGRGRNTEAFF.

V is TRBV28 and J is TRBJ1-2; 7 bases are shared with TRBD1. The CDR3 is made up of 14 amino acids. Trimming cost V 7 bases and J 5 bases; bases outside gene matches: 10. Germline V gives CDR1 MDHEN, CDR2 SYDVKM. The DNA of the CDR3 is TGTGCCAGCATTTGGACAGGCAATCCATATGGCTACACCTTC. It specifies CASIWTGNPYGYTF.

This chain uses TRBV7-3 with TRBJ1-2, with a tentative D call TRBD1 (5 bases). The CDR3 extends over 12 amino acids. Germline V gene data show CDR1 as SGHTA and CDR2 as FQGTGA. V was trimmed by 6 bases and J by 8 bases, leaving 13 bases between them. The CDR3 sequence is CASRETGRGYTF. CDR3 bases: TGTGCCAGCAGGGAAACAGGACGCGGCTACACCTTC.

The rearrangement links TRBV4-2 to TRBJ2-7, with 15 bases fitting TRBD2. V shed 5 bases, J shed 3 bases, and the junction held 2 bases outside the gene matches. This CDR3 comprises 15 residues. Per the germline V gene, CDR1 is LGHNA and CDR2 is YNFKEQ. The DNA for the CDR3 is TGTGCCAGCAGCTGGGGACTAGCGGGAGGCTACGAGCAGTACTTC. This sequence encodes CASSWGLAGGYEQYF.

The J gene is TRBJ2-3, the V gene TRBV27; 10 bases fit TRBD2. V was clipped by 2 bases and J by 0 bases; unmatched bases: 2. The CDR3 sequence is 16 residues long. Per germline, CDR1 MNHEY and CDR2 SMNVEV (reference sequence). The CDR3 loop reads CASSLIAGGSTDTQYF. The DNA for the CDR3 is TGTGCCAGCAGTTTAATAGCGGGGGGAAGCACAGATACGCAGTATTTT.

This clone was seen a single time. Here the CDR3 DNA reads TGTGCCACCAGCAGAGAGGGGACAGGGGGCGAACTAGCCAAAAACATTCAGTACTTC. Residues: CATSREGTGGELAKNIQYF. V and J are TRBV15 and TRBJ2-4, with 12 bases identical to TRBD1. Trimming removed 0 bases from V and 0 bases from J; junction bases left unmatched: 6. The CDR3 runs to 19 residues. Per germline, CDR1 LNHNV and CDR2 YYDKDF (reference sequence).

The J gene is TRBJ1-1, the V gene TRBV4-1, with D possibly matching TRBD1 (5 bases). Germline V gives CDR1 MGHRA, CDR2 YSYEKL. The CDR3 is 13 amino acids. The V end lost 4 bases, the J end lost 2 bases, and 8 bases lay between the germline ends. Written as DNA, the CDR3 is TGCGCCAGCAGCCCAACAGGTAACACTGAAGCTTTCTTT. Its translation: CASSPTGNTEAFF.